This TCR beta chain was documented in a study of T cells in tuberculosis. Study in general: The T cells targeted glucose monomycolate, a mycobacterial lipid, via CD1B.

The protocol was immunoSEQ multiplex PCR, while the TCRdb copy is restricted to in-frame clones and leaves out a portion. Counted here are about 59,000 clones, about four fifths occurring once; the ten biggest clones make up 9.5% to 15%. Germline lookup yields CDR1 LNHDA and CDR2 SQIVND (reference sequence). The CDR3 extends over 18 amino acids. The V segment lost 5 bases and the J segment 3 bases; nucleotides outside the gene matches: 13. Cells were sorted from thawed PBMC rested overnight and stained with GMM-loaded CD1B tetramer, viability dye and anti-CD3. CD1B tetramers were loaded with Rhodococcus equi-derived C32 glucose monomycolate.

The V gene is TRBV19, the J gene TRBJ2-1; 10 nucleotides line up with TRBD2. This sequence was found in an adult woman with latent tuberculosis. The sample was CD1b-GMM tetramer-negative cells sorted from PBMCs. CDR3 region: CASSPGGSGGPSYNEQFF. The CDR3 DNA reads as TGTGCCAGTAGTCCCGGGGGTAGCGGGGGGCCTAGCTACAATGAGCAGTTCTTC.